This is a list of T cell receptor beta chains from one sample in a study of cytomegalovirus exposure and HLA in healthy donors. The assay was immunoSEQ multiplex PCR, and TCRdb's table has in-frame clones only and misses some. This sample has more than 150,000 clones, with about 90% found just once. Source material: PBMCs. The receptors here all came from a girl in the first two years of life in good health and CMV-seronegative. Each CDR3 is given with its conserved first and last residue. Fields, in order: V gene, CDR3 length, D gene, J gene, clone size, CDR3 protein, CDR3 DNA. The D gene is left open where the match is weak. Clone size is given for some rows only: seen once, a few or many times, or a class if the clone is expanded.

v_gene: TRBV4-3
len: 17
d_gene: TRBD2
j_gene: TRBJ2-7
abundance: -
CDR3aa: CASSQATGTSGHYEQYF
CDR3nt: TGCGCCAGCAGCCAAGCCACCGGGACTAGCGGACACTACGAGCAGTACTTC

v_gene: TRBV10-3
len: 19
d_gene: TRBD2
j_gene: TRBJ2-1
abundance: -
CDR3aa: CAIRKGLAGGYWSYNEQFF
CDR3nt: TGTGCCATCAGAAAGGGACTAGCGGGAGGGTATTGGTCCTACAATGAGCAGTTCTTC

v_gene: TRBV14
len: 13
d_gene: -
j_gene: TRBJ2-1
abundance: -
CDR3aa: CASSHVRYYEQFF
CDR3nt: TGTGCCAGCAGCCATGTCAGGTACTATGAGCAGTTCTTC

v_gene: TRBV19
len: 14
d_gene: TRBD2
j_gene: TRBJ2-3
abundance: -
CDR3aa: CASRGLAGTDTQYF
CDR3nt: TGTGCCAGTAGGGGACTAGCGGGCACAGATACGCAGTATTTT

v_gene: TRBV7-8
len: 20
d_gene: TRBD2
j_gene: TRBJ2-1
abundance: -
CDR3aa: CASSLTATSGAPPSYNEQFF
CDR3nt: TGTGCCAGCAGCTTAACGGCGACTAGCGGGGCGCCCCCTTCCTACAATGAGCAGTTCTTC

v_gene: TRBV29-1
len: 13
d_gene: TRBD1
j_gene: TRBJ2-1
abundance: -
CDR3aa: CSVQARGRGEQFF
CDR3nt: TGCAGCGTCCAGGCCAGGGGGCGCGGTGAGCAGTTCTTC

v_gene: TRBV9
len: 15
d_gene: -
j_gene: TRBJ1-5
abundance: -
CDR3aa: CASSVGPHGHQPQHF
CDR3nt: TGTGCCAGCAGCGTAGGGCCCCATGGGCATCAGCCCCAGCATTTT

v_gene: TRBV6-5
len: 14
d_gene: -
j_gene: TRBJ2-5
abundance: -
CDR3aa: CASSRDSLQETQYF
CDR3nt: TGTGCCAGCAGTCGAGACAGTTTGCAAGAGACCCAGTACTTC

v_gene: TRBV7-6
len: 12
d_gene: TRBD1
j_gene: TRBJ2-2
abundance: -
CDR3aa: CASRQGAGELFF
CDR3nt: TGTGCCAGCAGACAGGGGGCCGGGGAGCTGTTTTTT

v_gene: TRBV5-4
len: 14
d_gene: -
j_gene: TRBJ1-2
abundance: -
CDR3aa: CASSLSRPNYGYTF
CDR3nt: TGTGCCAGCAGCTTGTCCAGGCCTAACTATGGCTACACCTTC

v_gene: TRBV2
len: 15
d_gene: TRBD1
j_gene: TRBJ2-7
abundance: once
CDR3aa: CASTVFPGQGYEQYF
CDR3nt: TGTGCCAGCACCGTCTTCCCGGGACAGGGCTACGAGCAGTACTTC

v_gene: TRBV19
len: 15
d_gene: TRBD1
j_gene: TRBJ2-7
abundance: -
CDR3aa: CASSTPGQGSYEQYF
CDR3nt: TGTGCCAGTAGTACCCCGGGACAGGGCTCTTACGAGCAGTACTTC

v_gene: TRBV19
len: 17
d_gene: -
j_gene: TRBJ2-2
abundance: -
CDR3aa: CASSPLAGGPLTGELFF
CDR3nt: TGTGCCAGTAGTCCCCTCGCAGGGGGGCCCCTCACCGGGGAGCTGTTTTTT

v_gene: TRBV6-4
len: 16
d_gene: TRBD1
j_gene: TRBJ1-3
abundance: -
CDR3aa: CASSEVHRGSGNTIYF
CDR3nt: TGTGCCAGCAGTGAGGTGCACAGGGGCTCTGGAAACACCATATATTTT

v_gene: TRBV5-8
len: 16
d_gene: -
j_gene: TRBJ1-2
abundance: -
CDR3aa: CASSLAYSSFYYGYTF
CDR3nt: TGTGCCAGCAGCTTGGCCTATAGTTCTTTTTACTATGGCTACACCTTC

v_gene: TRBV19
len: 13
d_gene: TRBD1
j_gene: TRBJ1-1
abundance: -
CDR3aa: CASREDRDSEAFF
CDR3nt: TGTGCCAGTAGAGAAGACCGGGACAGCGAAGCTTTCTTT

v_gene: TRBV7-8
len: 14
d_gene: -
j_gene: TRBJ1-1
abundance: -
CDR3aa: CASSVDSWNTEAFF
CDR3nt: TGTGCCAGCAGCGTGGACAGCTGGAACACTGAAGCTTTCTTT

v_gene: TRBV10-3
len: 18
d_gene: -
j_gene: TRBJ2-2
abundance: -
CDR3aa: CAISVTSFIAQNTGELFF
CDR3nt: TGTGCCATCAGTGTTACTTCATTTATAGCCCAAAACACCGGGGAGCTGTTTTTT

v_gene: TRBV5-1
len: 15
d_gene: TRBD1
j_gene: TRBJ2-7
abundance: -
CDR3aa: CASSPGGQGPYEQYF
CDR3nt: TGCGCCAGCAGCCCTGGGGGACAGGGCCCCTACGAGCAGTACTTC

v_gene: TRBV27
len: 16
d_gene: -
j_gene: TRBJ2-6
abundance: -
CDR3aa: CASSAQVYSGANVLTF
CDR3nt: TGTGCCAGCAGCGCACAGGTGTACTCTGGGGCCAACGTCCTGACTTTC

v_gene: TRBV4-1
len: 13
d_gene: TRBD1
j_gene: TRBJ1-4
abundance: -
CDR3aa: CASSPRDRKKLFF
CDR3nt: TGCGCCAGCAGCCCCCGGGACAGGAAAAAACTGTTTTTT

v_gene: TRBV9
len: 16
d_gene: TRBD1
j_gene: TRBJ1-2
abundance: -
CDR3aa: CASRLEGSQGAGGYTF
CDR3nt: TGTGCCAGCAGGCTTGAAGGTTCACAGGGGGCTGGTGGCTACACCTTC

v_gene: TRBV7-9
len: 12
d_gene: TRBD1
j_gene: TRBJ1-2
abundance: -
CDR3aa: CSSSSAADRGCF
CDR3nt: TGTTCCAGCAGCTCAGCGGCGGACAGGGGATGTTTC

v_gene: TRBV27
len: 17
d_gene: TRBD2
j_gene: TRBJ2-1
abundance: -
CDR3aa: CASSLGAGGPSGNEQFF
CDR3nt: TGTGCCAGCAGTTTAGGGGCGGGGGGGCCTTCGGGAAATGAGCAGTTCTTC

v_gene: TRBV4-3
len: 16
d_gene: TRBD1
j_gene: TRBJ2-7
abundance: -
CDR3aa: CASSQGTGTGAYEQYF
CDR3nt: TGCGCCAGCAGCCAAGGAACCGGGACAGGGGCCTACGAGCAGTACTTC

v_gene: TRBV18
len: 14
d_gene: TRBD1
j_gene: TRBJ2-7
abundance: -
CDR3aa: CASSLGTGRYEQYF
CDR3nt: TGTGCCAGCTCACTCGGGACAGGGAGGTACGAGCAGTACTTC